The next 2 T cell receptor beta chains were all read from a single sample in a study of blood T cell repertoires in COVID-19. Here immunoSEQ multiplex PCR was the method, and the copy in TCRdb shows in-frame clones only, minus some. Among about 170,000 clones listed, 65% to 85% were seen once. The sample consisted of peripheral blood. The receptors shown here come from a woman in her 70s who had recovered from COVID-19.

CDR3 loop: CASSSAIGQPQETQYF. The DNA of the CDR3 is TGTGCCAGCAGTTCCGCAATTGGGCAACCTCAAGAGACCCAGTACTTC. The V call is TRBV27, the J call TRBJ2-5; D not resolved. Deletions cut 4 bases from V and 2 bases from J, with 17 bases between. CDR3 size: 16 residues. Germline-derived CDR1 and CDR2 are MNHEY and SMNVEV (reference sequence).

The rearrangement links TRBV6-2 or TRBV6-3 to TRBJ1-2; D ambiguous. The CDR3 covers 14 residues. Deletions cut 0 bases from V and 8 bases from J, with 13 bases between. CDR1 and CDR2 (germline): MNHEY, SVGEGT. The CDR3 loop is CASSYSRDRRGYTF. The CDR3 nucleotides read TGTGCCAGCAGTTACTCCCGGGATCGCAGGGGCTACACCTTC.